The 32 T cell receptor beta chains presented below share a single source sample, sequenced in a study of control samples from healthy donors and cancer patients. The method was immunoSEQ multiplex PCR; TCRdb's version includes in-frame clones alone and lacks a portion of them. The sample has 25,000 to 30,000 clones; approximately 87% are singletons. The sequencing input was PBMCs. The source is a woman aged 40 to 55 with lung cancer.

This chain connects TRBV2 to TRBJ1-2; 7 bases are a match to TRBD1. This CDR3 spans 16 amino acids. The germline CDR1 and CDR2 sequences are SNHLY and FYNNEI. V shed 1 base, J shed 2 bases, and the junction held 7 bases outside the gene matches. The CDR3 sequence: CASSEEWAGGNYGYTF. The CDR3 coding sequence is TGTGCCAGCAGTGAAGAGTGGGCAGGGGGAAACTATGGCTACACCTTC.

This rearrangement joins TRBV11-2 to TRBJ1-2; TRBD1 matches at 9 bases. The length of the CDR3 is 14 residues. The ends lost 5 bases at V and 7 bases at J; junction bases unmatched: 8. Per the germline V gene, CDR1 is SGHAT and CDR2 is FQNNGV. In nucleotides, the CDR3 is TGTGCCAGCAGCACGAGGACAGGGGAGGGTGGCTACACCTTC. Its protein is CASSTRTGEGGYTF. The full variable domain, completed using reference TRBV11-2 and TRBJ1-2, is EAGVAQSPRYKIIEKRQSVAFWCNPISGHATLYWYQQILGQGPKLLIQFQNNGVVDDSQLPKDRFSAERLKGVDSTLKIQPAKLEDSAVYLCASSTRTGEGGYTFGSGTRLTVV.

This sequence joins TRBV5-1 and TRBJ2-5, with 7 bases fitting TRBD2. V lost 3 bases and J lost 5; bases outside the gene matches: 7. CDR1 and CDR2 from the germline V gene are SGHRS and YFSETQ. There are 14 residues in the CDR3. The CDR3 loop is CASSYRDGGETQYF. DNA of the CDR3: TGCGCCAGCAGCTACCGCGACGGGGGGGAGACCCAGTACTTC.

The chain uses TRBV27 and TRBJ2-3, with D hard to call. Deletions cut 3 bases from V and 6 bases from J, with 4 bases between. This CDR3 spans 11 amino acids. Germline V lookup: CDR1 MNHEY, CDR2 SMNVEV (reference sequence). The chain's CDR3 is CASSLEDTQYF. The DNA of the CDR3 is TGTGCCAGCAGTTTGGAGGATACGCAGTATTTT.

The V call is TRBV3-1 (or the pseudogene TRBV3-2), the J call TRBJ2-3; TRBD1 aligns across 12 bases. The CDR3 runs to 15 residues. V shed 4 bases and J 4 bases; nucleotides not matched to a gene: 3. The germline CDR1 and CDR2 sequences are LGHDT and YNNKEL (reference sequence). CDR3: CASSPGQGASDTQYF. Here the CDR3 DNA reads TGTGCCAGCAGCCCGGGACAGGGGGCCTCAGATACGCAGTATTTT.

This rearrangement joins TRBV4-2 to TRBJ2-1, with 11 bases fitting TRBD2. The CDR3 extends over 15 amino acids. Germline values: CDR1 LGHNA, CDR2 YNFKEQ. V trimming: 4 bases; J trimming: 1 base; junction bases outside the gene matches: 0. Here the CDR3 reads CASSLAGGSYNEQFF. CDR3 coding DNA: TGTGCCAGCAGCCTAGCGGGGGGGTCCTACAATGAGCAGTTCTTC.

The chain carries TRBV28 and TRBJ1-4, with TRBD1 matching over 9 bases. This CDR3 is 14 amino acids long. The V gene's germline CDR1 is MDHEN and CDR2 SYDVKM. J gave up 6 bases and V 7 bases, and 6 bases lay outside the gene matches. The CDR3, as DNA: TGTGCCAGCACCGCGGGACAGGGTTATGAAAAACTGTTTTTT. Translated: CASTAGQGYEKLFF.

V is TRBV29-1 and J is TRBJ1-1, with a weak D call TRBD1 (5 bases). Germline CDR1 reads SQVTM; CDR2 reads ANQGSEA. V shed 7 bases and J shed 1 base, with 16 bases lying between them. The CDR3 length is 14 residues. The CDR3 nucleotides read TGCAGCGCCTCATTCCGGACATCGAACACTGAAGCTTTCTTT. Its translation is CSASFRTSNTEAFF.

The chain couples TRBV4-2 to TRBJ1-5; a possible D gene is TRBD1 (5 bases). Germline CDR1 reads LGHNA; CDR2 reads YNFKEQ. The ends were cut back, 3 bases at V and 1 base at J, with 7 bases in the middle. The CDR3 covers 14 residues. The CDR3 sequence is CASSQGGSNQPQHF. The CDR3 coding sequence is TGTGCCAGCAGCCAGGGGGGGAGCAATCAGCCCCAGCATTTT.

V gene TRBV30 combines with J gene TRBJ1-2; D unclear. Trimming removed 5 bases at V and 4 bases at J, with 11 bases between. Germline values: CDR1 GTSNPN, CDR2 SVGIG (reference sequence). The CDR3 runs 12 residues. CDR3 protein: CAWGTGGYGYTF. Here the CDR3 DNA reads TGTGCCTGGGGAACCGGCGGCTATGGCTACACCTTC.

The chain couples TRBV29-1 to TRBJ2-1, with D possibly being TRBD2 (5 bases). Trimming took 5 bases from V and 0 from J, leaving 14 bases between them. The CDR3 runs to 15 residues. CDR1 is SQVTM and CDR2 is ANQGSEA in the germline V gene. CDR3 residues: CSVLSGLSSYNEQFF. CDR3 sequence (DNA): TGCAGCGTTCTATCGGGGTTAAGCTCCTACAATGAGCAGTTCTTC.

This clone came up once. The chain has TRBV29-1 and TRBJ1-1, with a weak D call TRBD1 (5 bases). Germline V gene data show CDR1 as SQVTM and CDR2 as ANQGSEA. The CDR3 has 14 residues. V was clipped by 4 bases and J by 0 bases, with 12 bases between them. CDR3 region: CSVVWGQMNTEAFF. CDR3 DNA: TGCAGCGTTGTTTGGGGCCAAATGAACACTGAAGCTTTCTTT.

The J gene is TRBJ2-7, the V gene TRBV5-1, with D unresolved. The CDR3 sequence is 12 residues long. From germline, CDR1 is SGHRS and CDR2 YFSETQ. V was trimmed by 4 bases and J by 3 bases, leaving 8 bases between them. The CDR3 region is CASSEANYEQYF. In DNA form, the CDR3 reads TGCGCCAGCAGCGAGGCAAACTACGAGCAGTACTTC.

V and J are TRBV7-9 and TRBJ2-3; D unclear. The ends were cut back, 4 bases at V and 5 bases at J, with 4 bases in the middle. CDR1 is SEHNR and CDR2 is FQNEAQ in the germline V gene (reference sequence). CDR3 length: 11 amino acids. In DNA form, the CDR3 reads TGTGCCAGCAGCTCCAGAGATACGCAGTATTTT. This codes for CASSSRDTQYF.

In DNA, the CDR3 is TGTGCCAGCAACTACAGAAGGTTCACAGATACGCAGTATTTT. Encoded protein: CASNYRRFTDTQYF. The J gene is TRBJ2-3, the V gene TRBV9; D uncertain. Looked up from germline, CDR1 is SGDLS and CDR2 is YYNGEE. V was shortened by 6 bases and J by 2 bases, with 13 bases between the two germline ends. This CDR3 region has 14 residues.

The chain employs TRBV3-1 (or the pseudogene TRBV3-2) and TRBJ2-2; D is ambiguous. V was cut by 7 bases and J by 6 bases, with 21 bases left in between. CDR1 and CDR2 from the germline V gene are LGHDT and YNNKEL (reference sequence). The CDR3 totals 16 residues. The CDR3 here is CASTAGPGRAAGELFF. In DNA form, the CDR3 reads TGTGCCAGCACCGCAGGACCGGGTAGAGCCGCCGGGGAGCTGTTTTTT.

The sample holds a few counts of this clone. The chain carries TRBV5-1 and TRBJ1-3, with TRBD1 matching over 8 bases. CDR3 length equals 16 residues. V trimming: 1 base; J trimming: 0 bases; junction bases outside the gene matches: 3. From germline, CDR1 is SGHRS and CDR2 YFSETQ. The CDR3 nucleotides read TGCGCCAGCAGCTTGTCGACAGGGGCCTCTGGAAACACCATATATTTT. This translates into CASSLSTGASGNTIYF.

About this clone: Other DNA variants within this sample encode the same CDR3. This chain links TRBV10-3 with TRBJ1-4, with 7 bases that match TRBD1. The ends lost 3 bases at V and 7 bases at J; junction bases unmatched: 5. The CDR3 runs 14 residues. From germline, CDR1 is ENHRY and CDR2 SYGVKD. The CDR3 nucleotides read TGTGCCATCAGTGACGGGACAGAGTCTGAAAAACTGTTTTTT. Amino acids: CAISDGTESEKLFF.

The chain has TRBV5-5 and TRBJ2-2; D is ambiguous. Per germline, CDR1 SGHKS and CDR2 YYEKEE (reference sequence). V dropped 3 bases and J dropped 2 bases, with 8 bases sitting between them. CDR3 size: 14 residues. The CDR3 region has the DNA TGTGCCAGCAGCTGGGCCTTTAACACCGGGGAGCTGTTTTTT. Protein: CASSWAFNTGELFF.

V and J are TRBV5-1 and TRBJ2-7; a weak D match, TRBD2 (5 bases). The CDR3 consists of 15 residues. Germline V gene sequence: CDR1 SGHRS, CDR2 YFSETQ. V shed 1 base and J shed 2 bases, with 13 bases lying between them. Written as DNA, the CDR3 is TGCGCCAGCAGCTTGAGCGGAAGGGCCGCCTACGAGCAGTACTTC. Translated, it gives CASSLSGRAAYEQYF.

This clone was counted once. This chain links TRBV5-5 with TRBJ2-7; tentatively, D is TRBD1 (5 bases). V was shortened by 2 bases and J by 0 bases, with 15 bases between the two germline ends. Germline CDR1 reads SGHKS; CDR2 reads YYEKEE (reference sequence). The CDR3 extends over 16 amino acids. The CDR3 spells CASSFQAGFISYEQYF. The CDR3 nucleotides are TGTGCCAGCAGCTTTCAGGCAGGGTTTATCTCCTACGAGCAGTACTTC.

CDR3 protein: CASSKVYPGRCGGKNTEAFF. The DNA of the CDR3 is TGTGCCAGCAGCAAAGTTTATCCGGGCCGGTGTGGGGGGAAGAACACTGAAGCTTTCTTT. The chain recombines TRBV21-1 with TRBJ1-1. TRBV21-1 is noted as a pseudogene. The CDR3 runs to 20 residues.

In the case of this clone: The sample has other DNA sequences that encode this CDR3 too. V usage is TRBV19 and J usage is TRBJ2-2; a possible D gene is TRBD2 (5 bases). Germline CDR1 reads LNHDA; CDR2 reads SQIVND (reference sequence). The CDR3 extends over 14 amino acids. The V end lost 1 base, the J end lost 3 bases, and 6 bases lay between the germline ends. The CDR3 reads CASSIVRDTGELFF. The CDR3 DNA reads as TGTGCCAGTAGTATAGTGAGGGACACCGGGGAGCTGTTTTTT.

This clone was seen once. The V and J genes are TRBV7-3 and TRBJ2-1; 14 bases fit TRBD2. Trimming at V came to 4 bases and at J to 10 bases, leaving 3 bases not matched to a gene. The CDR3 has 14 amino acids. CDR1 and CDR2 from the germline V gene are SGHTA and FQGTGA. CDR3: CASSSGLAGGEQFF. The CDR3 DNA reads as TGTGCCAGCAGCTCAGGACTAGCGGGGGGAGAGCAGTTCTTC.

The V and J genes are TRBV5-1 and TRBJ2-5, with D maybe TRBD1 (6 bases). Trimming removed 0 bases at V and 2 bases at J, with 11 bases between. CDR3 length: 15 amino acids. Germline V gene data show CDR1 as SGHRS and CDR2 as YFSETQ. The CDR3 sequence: CASSLVGDIQETQYF. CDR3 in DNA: TGCGCCAGCAGCTTGGTCGGGGACATACAAGAGACCCAGTACTTC.

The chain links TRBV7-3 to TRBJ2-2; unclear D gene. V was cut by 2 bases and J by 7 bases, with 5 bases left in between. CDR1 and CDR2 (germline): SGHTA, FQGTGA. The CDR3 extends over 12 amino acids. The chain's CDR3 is CASSLGLGELFF. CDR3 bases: TGTGCCAGCAGCTTAGGGCTCGGGGAGCTGTTTTTT.

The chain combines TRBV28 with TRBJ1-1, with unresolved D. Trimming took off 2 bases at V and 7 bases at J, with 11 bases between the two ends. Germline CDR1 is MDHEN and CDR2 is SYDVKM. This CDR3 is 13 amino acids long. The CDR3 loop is CASSLTEMIEAFF. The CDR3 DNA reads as TGTGCCAGCAGTTTAACGGAGATGATTGAAGCTTTCTTT.

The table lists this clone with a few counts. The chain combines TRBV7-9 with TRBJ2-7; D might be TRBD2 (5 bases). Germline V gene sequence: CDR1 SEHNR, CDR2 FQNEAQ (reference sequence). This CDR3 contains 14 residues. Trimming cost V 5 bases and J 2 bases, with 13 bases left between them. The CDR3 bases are TGTGCCAGCAGCCCCGGGATACAAACCTACGAGCAGTACTTC. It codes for CASSPGIQTYEQYF.

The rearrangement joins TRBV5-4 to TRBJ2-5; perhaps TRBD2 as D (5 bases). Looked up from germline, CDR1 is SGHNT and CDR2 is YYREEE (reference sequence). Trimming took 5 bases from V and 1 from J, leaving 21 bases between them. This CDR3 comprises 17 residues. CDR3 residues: CASSSASGQRFQETQYF. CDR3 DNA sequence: TGTGCCAGCAGTTCGGCCAGCGGCCAACGCTTCCAAGAGACCCAGTACTTC.

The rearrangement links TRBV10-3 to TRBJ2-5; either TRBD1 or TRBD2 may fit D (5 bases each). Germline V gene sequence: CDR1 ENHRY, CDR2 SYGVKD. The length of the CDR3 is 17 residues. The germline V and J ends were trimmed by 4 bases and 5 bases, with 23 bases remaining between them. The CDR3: CAISGSGDRRGLETQYF. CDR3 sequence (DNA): TGTGCCATCAGTGGTTCCGGGGACCGCCGCGGCTTGGAGACCCAGTACTTC.

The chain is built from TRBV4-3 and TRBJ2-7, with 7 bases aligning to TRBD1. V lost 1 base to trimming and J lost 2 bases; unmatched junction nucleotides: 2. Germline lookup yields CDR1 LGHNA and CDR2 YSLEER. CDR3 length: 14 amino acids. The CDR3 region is CASSQGQGTYEQYF. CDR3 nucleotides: TGCGCCAGCAGCCAAGGACAGGGAACCTACGAGCAGTACTTC.

The CDR3 sequence is CASSQITGTEAFF. The CDR3, as DNA: TGTGCCAGCAGCCAAATAACGGGCACTGAAGCTTTCTTT. The chain couples TRBV3-1 (or the pseudogene TRBV3-2) to TRBJ1-1, with no clear D. V was trimmed by 2 bases and J by 4 bases, leaving 8 bases between them. Germline CDR1 LGHDT, CDR2 YNNKEL (reference sequence). The CDR3 has 13 residues.